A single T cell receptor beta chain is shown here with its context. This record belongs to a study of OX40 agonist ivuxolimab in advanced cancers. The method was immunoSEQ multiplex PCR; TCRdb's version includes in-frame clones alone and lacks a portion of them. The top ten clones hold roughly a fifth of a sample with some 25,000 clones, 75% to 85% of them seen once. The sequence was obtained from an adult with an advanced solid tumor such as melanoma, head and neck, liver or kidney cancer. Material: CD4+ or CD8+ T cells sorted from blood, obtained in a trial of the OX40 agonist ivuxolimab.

CDR3 nucleotides: TGTGCCAGCAGCCGCAGGGGATTAAATCAGCCCCAGCATTTT. The encoded protein is CASSRRGLNQPQHF. The chain uses TRBV7-9 and TRBJ1-5; D might be TRBD1 (6 bases). Germline loops: CDR1 SEHNR, CDR2 FQNEAQ (reference sequence). V was shortened by 5 bases and J by 4 bases, with 12 bases between the two germline ends. This CDR3 is 14 amino acids long.